This record concerns one T cell receptor beta chain sequence. The data were obtained in a study of blood T cell repertoires in COVID-19. Method: immunoSEQ multiplex PCR; TCRdb's copy keeps in-frame clones and lacks some. This table has roughly 280,000 clones, around 90% appearing once. This CDR3 has 14 amino acids. Per the germline V gene, CDR1 is MNHEY and CDR2 is SVGAGI. V was trimmed by 6 bases and J by 7 bases, leaving 13 bases between them. Sequencing used peripheral blood. This chain uses TRBV6-5 with TRBJ1-6; a possible D gene is TRBD1 (5 bases). The TCR sequence derives from a man in his fifties with acute or convalescent COVID-19. The DNA for the CDR3 is TGTGCCAGCAGCTCAAGGGGTACGAATTCACCCCTCCACTTT. Encoded protein: CASSSRGTNSPLHF.